The 26 T cell receptor beta chains in this list originate from one sample, sequenced in a study of blood T cell repertoires in COVID-19. The data were produced by immunoSEQ multiplex PCR, yet TCRdb's version contains in-frame clones alone and is incomplete. The sample yields under 300,000 clones, about 70% seen once. Sequences were obtained from peripheral blood. The receptors originated from a woman aged 80 or older with acute or convalescent COVID-19.

The chain carries TRBV25-1 and TRBJ1-5; the match to TRBD1 covers 8 bases. The junction had 16 bases not matched to a gene; V was cut back by 7 bases and J by 2 bases. The CDR3 consists of 18 residues. CDR1 is MGHDK and CDR2 is SYGVNS in the germline V gene. The CDR3 DNA is TGTGCCAGCAAGAGAAATCAACAGGGGGTGATCGGCAATCAGCCCCAGCATTTT. This translates into CASKRNQQGVIGNQPQHF. Full variable domain (outside the CDR3, taken from reference TRBV25-1 and TRBJ1-5): EADIYQTPRYLVIGTGKKITLECSQTMGHDKMYWYQQDPGMELHLIHYSYGVNSTEKGDLSSESTVSRIRTEHFPLTLESARPSHTSQYLCASKRNQQGVIGNQPQHFGDGTRLSIL.

V gene TRBV9 combines with J gene TRBJ2-5; the match to TRBD2 covers 15 bases. Germline values: CDR1 SGDLS, CDR2 YYNGEE. Germline trimming cut 0 bases from V and 5 bases from J; bases unmatched to any gene: 5. The CDR3 loop spans 17 amino acids. The CDR3 spells CASSVAGLAGGLETQYF. The DNA for the CDR3 is TGTGCCAGCAGCGTAGCCGGACTAGCGGGGGGGCTGGAGACCCAGTACTTC.

This clone was seen only once. The J gene is TRBJ1-2, the V gene TRBV7-2; the D is unclear. This CDR3 is 15 amino acids long. Looked up from germline, CDR1 is SGHTA and CDR2 is FQGNSA. Between the trimmed V and J ends, which lost 1 base and 1 base, there was a span of 10 bases. CDR3 nucleotides: TGTGCCAGCAGCTTAGGGAGTGGCAGTAACTATGGCTACACCTTC. Amino acids: CASSLGSGSNYGYTF.

V is TRBV6-1 and J is TRBJ2-7; 7 positions agree with TRBD2. The CDR3 contains 17 residues. CDR1 and CDR2 (germline): MNHNS, SASEGT. The junction had 12 bases not matched to a gene; V was cut back by 3 bases and J by 1 base. The CDR3 coding sequence is TGTGCCAGCAGTGATGTGACGGGGACTACAAAGTCCTACGAGCAGTACTTC. Its protein is CASSDVTGTTKSYEQYF.

The CDR3 DNA reads TGTGCCAGCAGCCGACCGGGACAGGGTTTCTACGAGCAGTACTTC. It encodes CASSRPGQGFYEQYF. This rearrangement joins TRBV3-1 (or the pseudogene TRBV3-2) to TRBJ2-7, with 9 bases fitting TRBD1. With 4 bases clipped from V and 3 bases from J, the junction kept 7 bases outside the gene matches. Germline V gives CDR1 LGHDT, CDR2 YNNKEL (reference sequence). The CDR3 is made up of 15 amino acids.

With respect to this clone: Additional DNA sequences in this sample encode the identical CDR3. This chain uses TRBV3-1 (or the pseudogene TRBV3-2) with TRBJ2-2; unclear D gene. From germline, CDR1 is LGHDT and CDR2 YNNKEL (reference sequence). Trimming took 1 base from V and 4 from J, leaving 4 bases between them. This CDR3 contains 13 residues. The CDR3 DNA reads TGTGCCAGCAGCCAAGCTCGCACCGGGGAGCTGTTTTTT. Amino acid sequence: CASSQARTGELFF.

V is TRBV30 and J is TRBJ2-7, with 13 bases aligning to TRBD2. Germline V gene data show CDR1 as GTSNPN and CDR2 as SVGIG (reference sequence). Trimming took 5 bases from V and 4 from J; bases not matched to a gene: 5. This CDR3 is 14 amino acids long. This CDR3 is CAWGTSGMSYEQYF. CDR3 nucleotide sequence: TGTGCCTGGGGGACTAGCGGGATGTCTTACGAGCAGTACTTC. Supplemented by reference TRBV30 and TRBJ2-7, the full variable domain reads SQTIHQWPATLVQPVGSPLSLECTVEGTSNPNLYWYRQAAGRGLQLLFYSVGIGQISSEVPQNLSASRPQDRQFILSSKKLLLSDSGFYLCAWGTSGMSYEQYFGPGTRLTVT.

This clone was detected only a few times. This rearrangement joins TRBV4-1 to TRBJ2-1; tentative D call: TRBD2 (5 bases). V lost 1 base, J lost 4 bases, and 8 bases lay in between. The CDR3 has 14 amino acids. Germline V gives CDR1 MGHRA, CDR2 YSYEKL. The CDR3 loop reads CASSQVGLYNEQFF. The CDR3 coding sequence is TGCGCCAGCAGCCAAGTAGGACTTTACAATGAGCAGTTCTTC.

This clone was observed at least ten times. V and J are TRBV18 and TRBJ2-3; D is ambiguous. Germline CDR1 is KGHSH and CDR2 is LQKENI. The CDR3 is made up of 13 amino acids. Trimming cost V 3 bases and J 3 bases, with 7 bases left between them. The CDR3 bases are TGTGCCAGCTCACCTATCCGGACAGATACGCAGTATTTT. The encoded protein is CASSPIRTDTQYF.

J is TRBJ1-5 and V is TRBV7-2; TRBD1 aligns across 7 bases. Germline CDR1 SGHTA, CDR2 FQGNSA. This CDR3 comprises 15 residues. V dropped 1 base and J dropped 9; count of bases not matched to a gene: 9. This chain's CDR3 is CASSLETGLFRPQHF. CDR3 bases: TGTGCCAGCAGCTTAGAGACAGGGCTGTTTCGGCCCCAGCATTTT. Drawing the rest from reference TRBV7-2 and TRBJ1-5, the complete variable domain is GAGVSQSPSNKVTEKGKDVELRCDPISGHTALYWYRQSLGQGLEFLIYFQGNSAPDKSGLPSDRFSAERTGGSVSTLTIQRTQQEDSAVYLCASSLETGLFRPQHFGDGTRLSIL.

This clone was observed a single time. CDR3 in amino acids: CATSDHSGGWETQYF. The CDR3 nucleotides read TGTGCCACCAGTGATCACAGCGGGGGTTGGGAGACCCAGTACTTC. The chain links TRBV24-1 to TRBJ2-5, with TRBD2 matching over 8 bases. The J segment lost 5 bases and the V segment lost 3 bases, leaving 7 bases of the junction unmatched. The CDR3 totals 15 residues. The V gene's germline CDR1 is KGHDR and CDR2 SFDVKD.

The chain recombines TRBV6-1 with TRBJ1-1; D perhaps matches TRBD1 (5 bases). CDR1 and CDR2 (germline): MNHNS, SASEGT. This CDR3 region has 13 residues. V was shortened by 1 base and J by 11 bases, with 14 bases between the two germline ends. CDR3 in amino acids: CASSEGAGLLAFF. As DNA, the CDR3 is TGTGCCAGCAGTGAAGGGGCAGGGTTGTTGGCTTTCTTT.

For the CDR3, the DNA is TGTGCCAGCAGAGGTACAGGGGTTGGACCCCAGCATTTT. Translated, it gives CASRGTGVGPQHF. The V call is TRBV6-5, the J call TRBJ1-5; 7 nucleotides line up with TRBD1. The V segment lost 6 bases and the J segment 10 bases; nucleotides outside the gene matches: 9. CDR1 is MNHEY, CDR2 SVGAGI, per germline. CDR3 size: 13 residues.

CDR3 amino acids: CASSLAGGPPYEQYF. In nucleotides, the CDR3 is TGTGCCAGCAGCCTAGCGGGAGGGCCCCCCTACGAGCAGTACTTC. The rearrangement links TRBV5-6 to TRBJ2-7; 12 nucleotides line up with TRBD2. V was clipped by 4 bases and J by 2 bases; unmatched bases: 4. Per germline, CDR1 SGHDT and CDR2 YYEEEE. This CDR3 is 15 amino acids long. Using reference TRBV5-6 and TRBJ2-7 for the parts outside the CDR3, the full variable domain is DAGVTQSPTHLIKTRGQQVTLRCSPKSGHDTVSWYQQALGQGPQFIFQYYEEEERQRGNFPDRFSGHQFPNYSSELNVNALLLGDSALYLCASSLAGGPPYEQYFGPGTRLTVT.

The chain carries TRBV6-2 or TRBV6-3 and TRBJ2-1; D might be TRBD2 (5 bases). V lost 2 bases, J lost 0 bases, and 20 bases lay in between. Germline loops: CDR1 MNHEY, CDR2 SVGEGT. CDR3 length: 19 amino acids. CDR3 in DNA: TGTGCCAGCAGTTACAACCTTGGTCCGGCGGGCTACTCCTACAATGAGCAGTTCTTC. Encoded protein: CASSYNLGPAGYSYNEQFF.

This chain connects TRBV7-9 to TRBJ1-1; 8 bases align to TRBD1. Germline CDR1 reads SEHNR; CDR2 reads FQNEAQ (reference sequence). The CDR3 has 14 amino acids. The junction had 8 bases not matched to a gene; V was cut back by 5 bases and J by 6 bases. In nucleotides, the CDR3 is TGTGCCAGCAGCCTGGACAGGGTGATTTCTGAAGCTTTCTTT. Translated, it gives CASSLDRVISEAFF.

The V and J genes are TRBV11-3 and TRBJ1-2; D gene ambiguous. The CDR3 is made up of 16 amino acids. Trimming left V 0 bases short and J 6 bases short, with 17 bases between. Looked up from germline, CDR1 is SGHNT and CDR2 is YENEEA. CDR3 nucleotides: TGTGCCAGCAGCTTAGACCAGATCACCCCTAGCAATGGCTACACCTTC. This sequence encodes CASSLDQITPSNGYTF.

This chain links TRBV5-1 with TRBJ2-1; 7 bases are a match to TRBD1. Germline CDR1 is SGHRS and CDR2 is YFSETQ. CDR3 size: 16 residues. The junction had 5 bases not matched to a gene; V was cut back by 2 bases and J by 0 bases. The CDR3: CASSFSTGSSYNEQFF. The CDR3 DNA is TGCGCCAGCAGCTTCTCGACAGGGAGCTCCTACAATGAGCAGTTCTTC. The variable domain in full, with the rest retrieved from reference TRBV5-1 and TRBJ2-1, is KAGVTQTPRYLIKTRGQQVTLSCSPISGHRSVSWYQQTPGQGLQFLFEYFSETQRNKGNFPGRFSGRQFSNSRSEMNVSTLELGDSALYLCASSFSTGSSYNEQFFGPGTRLTVL.

The rearrangement links TRBV6-5 to TRBJ2-7; D perhaps matches TRBD2 (6 bases). From germline, CDR1 is MNHEY and CDR2 SVGAGI. The CDR3 spans 14 residues. V was trimmed by 6 bases and J by 3 bases, leaving 15 bases between them. CDR3 DNA: TGTGCCAGCAGAAGGGACTTCCGAAGCTACGAGCAGTACTTC. Its translation is CASRRDFRSYEQYF.

V gene TRBV5-5 combines with J gene TRBJ2-5, with a weak D call TRBD1 (5 bases). Deletions cut 3 bases from V and 2 bases from J, with 14 bases between. Germline V gives CDR1 SGHKS, CDR2 YYEKEE (reference sequence). CDR3 length equals 15 residues. The CDR3 region is CASSSWPDRQETQYF. Written as DNA, the CDR3 is TGTGCCAGCAGCTCATGGCCCGACAGACAAGAGACCCAGTACTTC.

The J gene is TRBJ2-3, the V gene TRBV12-3 or TRBV12-4; possible D gene TRBD1, 5 bases. V lost 6 bases and J 5 bases, leaving 12 bases between the germline ends. There are 13 residues in the CDR3. The CDR3 is CASSYQGVDTQYF. The CDR3 bases are TGTGCCAGCAGCTATCAGGGTGTAGATACGCAGTATTTT.

This clone showed up just once. The chain combines TRBV7-3 with TRBJ2-6, with 8 bases that match TRBD1. Germline CDR1 reads SGHTA; CDR2 reads FQGTGA. This CDR3 contains 16 residues. V lost 4 bases, J lost 4 bases, and 6 bases stayed unmatched. The CDR3 DNA reads TGTGCCAGCAGCTCGGCAGGGGGCACCGGGGCCAACGTCCTGACTTTC. Its translation: CASSSAGGTGANVLTF.

The CDR3 reads CASSPRTGTLRIQYF. As DNA, the CDR3 is TGTGCCAGCAGCCCCCGCACGGGGACTCTCCGCATTCAGTACTTC. The chain has TRBV3-1 (or the pseudogene TRBV3-2) and TRBJ2-4, with D perhaps matching TRBD2 (6 bases). V was clipped by 4 bases and J by 9 bases, with 19 bases between them. Per germline, CDR1 LGHDT and CDR2 YNNKEL (reference sequence). CDR3 length equals 15 residues.

The rearrangement uses TRBV7-2 and TRBJ1-2, with 7 nucleotides matching TRBD1. The V gene end was trimmed by 5 bases and the J gene end by 1 base; junction bases not matched to a gene: 7. The CDR3 is 15 amino acids. Germline loops: CDR1 SGHTA, CDR2 FQGNSA. CDR3 sequence reads: CASSQGTANNYGYTF. CDR3 nucleotide sequence: TGTGCCAGCAGCCAAGGGACAGCTAATAACTATGGCTACACCTTC. The variable domain in full, with the rest retrieved from reference TRBV7-2 and TRBJ1-2, is GAGVSQSPSNKVTEKGKDVELRCDPISGHTALYWYRQSLGQGLEFLIYFQGNSAPDKSGLPSDRFSAERTGGSVSTLTIQRTQQEDSAVYLCASSQGTANNYGYTFGSGTRLTVV.

This clone was found a few times. CDR3 DNA sequence: TGTGCCAGCAGTGGGGGTCAGGGGTACCCCTACGAGCAGTACTTC. The encoded protein is CASSGGQGYPYEQYF. The chain links TRBV2 to TRBJ2-7; possibly TRBD1 for D (6 bases). CDR1 and CDR2 from the germline V gene are SNHLY and FYNNEI. V gave up 4 bases and J gave up 2 bases, with 15 bases separating them. CDR3 length equals 15 residues. The variable domain in full, with the rest retrieved from reference TRBV2 and TRBJ2-7, is EPEVTQTPSHQVTQMGQEVILRCVPISNHLYFYWYRQILGQKVEFLVSFYNNEISEKSEIFDDQFSVERPDGSNFTLKIRSTKLEDSAMYFCASSGGQGYPYEQYFGPGTRLTVT.

This clone was detected a few times. CDR3 nucleotide sequence: TGTGCCAGCAGCTTAGTGGCAGGGGGCGCATCTAATGAAAAACTGTTTTTT. As protein: CASSLVAGGASNEKLFF. The chain links TRBV7-9 to TRBJ1-4; 8 bases match TRBD1. Germline loops: CDR1 SEHNR, CDR2 FQNEAQ (reference sequence). The CDR3 sequence is 17 residues long. Trimming at V came to 1 base and at J to 3 bases, leaving 7 bases not matched to a gene.